This T cell receptor beta chain is drawn from a study of CD8+CD57+ T cells in acquired aplastic anemia. There are 11 residues in the CDR3. V was pared by 6 bases and J by 1 base, with 6 bases between. Germline CDR1 reads SQVTM; CDR2 reads ANQGSEA. It was patients with CD8+CD57+ cell expansion by flow cytometry who were chosen for sequencing. TCR beta VDJ and CDR3 profiles were obtained from a genomic DNA template. TCRdb re-analysed the reads in MiXCR, keeping a single row per CDR3 protein. The table lists about 40,000 distinct CDR3 sequences, roughly three fifths of them singletons. This chain uses TRBV29-1 with TRBJ1-2; unclear D gene. This receptor was identified in a human donor with aplastic anemia. Sequencing was done on a sample of sorted CD4+, CD8+, or CD8+CD57+ T cells (not recorded which) from PBMCs. The CDR3 loop is CSVDFNYGYTF. The DNA for the CDR3 is TGCAGCGTGGATTTTAACTATGGCTACACCTTC.